This record covers a single TCR beta chain. This record belongs to a study of blood T cell repertoires in COVID-19. The overall study: From the United States, Italy and Spain came samples of acute and convalescent COVID-19.

TCRdb's copy holds only in-frame clones and misses some; the assay was immunoSEQ multiplex PCR. This sample yields tens of thousands of clones, of which more than 80% are seen a single time; 15% to 20% belongs to the top ten. Sequences were obtained from peripheral blood. The TCR originated in a human donor in a cohort sampled during active COVID-19.

The CDR3 here is CASTRVLTGELFF. The CDR3 DNA sequence: TGTGCCAGCACCCGGGTCCTCACCGGGGAGCTGTTTTTT. The genes are TRBV6-5 and TRBJ2-2, with D uncertain. The CDR3 is made up of 13 amino acids. Germline values: CDR1 MNHEY, CDR2 SVGAGI. The V gene lost 7 bases and the J gene lost 4 bases, with 10 bases spanning the gap.